This TCR beta chain was documented in a study of OX40 agonist ivuxolimab in advanced cancers. Study-level information: As their treatment, patients were administered ivuxolimab, an agonistic anti-OX40 (CD134) antibody. Three patients, one with hepatocellular carcinoma and two with cutaneous melanoma, responded partially. While on treatment, patients had intravenous ivuxolimab at 0.01 to 10 mg/kg every 2 weeks. Findings and limits, study-wide: CD8+ T cells showed, on average, more clonal expansion than CD4+ cells.

The data were produced by immunoSEQ multiplex PCR, yet TCRdb's version contains in-frame clones alone and is incomplete. The table lists tens of thousands of clones, over 75% of them singletons. The length of the CDR3 is 11 residues. Germline V gene data show CDR1 as MNHNY and CDR2 as SVGAGI (reference sequence). V was clipped by 5 bases and J by 11 bases, with 12 bases between them. With regard to this clone: Its antigen remains unknown.

The receptor was isolated from an adult with an advanced solid tumor such as melanoma, head and neck, liver or kidney cancer. This material consisted of CD4+ or CD8+ T cells sorted from blood, taken in a trial of the OX40 agonist ivuxolimab. This chain uses TRBV6-6 with TRBJ1-1, with a tentative D call TRBD1 (5 bases). This CDR3 reads CASSSGTVAFF. CDR3 DNA sequence: TGTGCCAGCAGTAGCGGGACGGTTGCTTTCTTT.